This T cell receptor (beta chain) originates from a study of blood T cell repertoires in COVID-19. The participants were between roughly 18 and 90 years old and came from roughly 25 US areas. The data were produced by immunoSEQ multiplex PCR, yet TCRdb's version contains in-frame clones alone and is incomplete. The sample lists 250,000 to 350,000 clones, approximately 90% occurring once. The germline V gene encodes CDR1 KGHDR and CDR2 SFDVKD. The CDR3 sequence is 15 residues long. Trimming took 5 bases from V and 0 from J, leaving 12 bases between them. The chain is built from TRBV24-1 and TRBJ1-1; D gene uncertain. Input material: PBMCs or T cells enriched from blood (not recorded which). This receptor was taken from a woman aged 55-75 years in a cohort exposed to, infected with or recovered from COVID-19 (not recorded which). The CDR3 protein is CATSALRVLNTEAFF. The CDR3, as DNA: TGTGCCACCAGTGCTCTCCGGGTACTGAACACTGAAGCTTTCTTT.